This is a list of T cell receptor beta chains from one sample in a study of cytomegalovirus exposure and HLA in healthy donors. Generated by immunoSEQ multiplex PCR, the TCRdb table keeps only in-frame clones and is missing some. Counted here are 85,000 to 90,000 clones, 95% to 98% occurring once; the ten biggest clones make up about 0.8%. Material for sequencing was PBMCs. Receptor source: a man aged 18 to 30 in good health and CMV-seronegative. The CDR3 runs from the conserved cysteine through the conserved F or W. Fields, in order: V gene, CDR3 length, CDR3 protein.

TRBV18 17 CASSPPNLWGTNEKLFF
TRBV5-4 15 CASSSETGSYYGYTF
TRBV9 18 CASSGHGQGGLTEETQYF
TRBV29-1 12 CSVVQGYYGYTF
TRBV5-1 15 CASSSPPKETDTQYF
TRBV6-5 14 CASSSGTGVQPQHF
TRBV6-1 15 CASSVTGQPNYGYTF
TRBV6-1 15 CASSEGQISNQPQHF
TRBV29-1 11 CSVERRDEAFF
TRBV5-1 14 CASRSGSGSLEQFF
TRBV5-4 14 CASSLEAVNTEAFF
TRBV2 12 CATAREYNEQFF
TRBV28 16 CASSSQWRTAGEKLFF
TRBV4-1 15 CASSKTGTGSEKLFF
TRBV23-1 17 CASSQSQSGRIDNEQFF
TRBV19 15 CASSIDLAGGDTQYF
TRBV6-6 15 CASSYERMYQETQYF
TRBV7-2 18 CASSPTGTSGSLSNEQFF
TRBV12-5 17 CASGLGTTQKNDGELFF
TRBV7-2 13 CASSLVTGNEQYF
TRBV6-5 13 CASSKGANYGYTF
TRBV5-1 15 CASSWGTTASDTQYF
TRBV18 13 CASSPGATGELFF
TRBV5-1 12 CASSLDFYEQYF